This T cell receptor beta chain appears in the sequencing data of a study of T-cell memory formation after mild COVID-19. This CDR3 has 13 amino acids. Germline V gives CDR1 SEHNR, CDR2 FQNEAQ (reference sequence). V dropped 5 bases and J dropped 7 bases, with 11 bases sitting between them. In TCRdb, the 5' RACE reads were re-called with MiXCR into one record per CDR3 protein. The table includes about 140,000 distinct CDR3 sequences, around 15% detected once. Sequencing used PBMCs or a T cell subset sorted from them (not recorded which). The receptor's source is an adult woman who had mild COVID-19 (a few samples of this study predate the infection). Cell type and time point are not known. This chain uses TRBV7-9 with TRBJ1-4; perhaps TRBD1 as D (6 bases). The CDR3 region has the DNA TGTGCCAGCAGCCGGGGGCTAGGTGAAAAACTGTTTTTT. Its protein product is CASSRGLGEKLFF.